This T cell receptor beta chain was profiled in a study of blood T cell repertoires in COVID-19. Study context: Collection of acute and convalescent COVID-19 samples took place in the United States, Italy and Spain. T cells, B-cell-depleted T cells, or PBMCs supplied cDNA or gDNA.

This clone was counted once. Authors' processing steps: For nucleated cells, counts were estimated from reference gene primer amplification. Clones were read by immunoSEQ multiplex PCR, and TCRdb kept only the in-frame ones, dropping some. V and J calls and clone size are those listed in that table; D and trimming were worked out from the DNA. The sample shows approximately 85,000 clones, about 81% of them seen only once. Germline CDR1 and CDR2: SGHRS and YFSETQ. Between the trimmed V and J ends, which lost 2 bases and 2 bases, there was a span of 10 bases. The CDR3 runs 14 residues. The gene calls are TRBV5-1 and TRBJ1-2, with D perhaps TRBD1 (6 bases). The source of this sequence is a human donor in a cohort sampled during active COVID-19. The sequenced sample was peripheral blood. DNA of the CDR3: TGCGCCAGCAGCTTCCTTGGGACAAACTATGGCTACACCTTC. It translates to CASSFLGTNYGYTF.